The entry below gives a single T cell receptor (beta chain) sequence along with its context. These data come from a study of patients and donors after allogeneic stem cell transplantation. Each CDR3 protein gets one entry after TCRdb re-called the RT-PCR reads with MiXCR. The data contain about a million distinct CDR3 sequences, about a sixth of them singletons. The germline V and J ends were trimmed by 5 bases and 12 bases, with 16 bases remaining between them. Germline V CDR1 and CDR2: SEHNR, FQNEAQ (reference sequence). This CDR3 contains 12 residues. This clonotype originated in a human donor who was either an allogeneic HSCT recipient or a stem cell or donor lymphocyte infusion donor (not recorded which). It is not recorded whose cells these are; they may come from a transplant donor. The genes are TRBV7-9 and TRBJ1-2; D is unclear. The sample comprised blood, either unsorted or a sorted T cell fraction (not recorded which). The chain's CDR3 is CASSPRTGKHTF. The CDR3 DNA sequence: TGTGCCAGCAGCCCCCGGACTGGGAAGCACACCTTC.